This T cell receptor beta chain was found in a study of shared clonotypes between healthy human individuals. Study-wide context: Each donor had three CD4 naive, three CD4 memory, two CD8 naive and one CD8 memory plate. Study-level findings and limits: Sharing across four donors was seen in 5% to 5.5% of naive CD4 clonotypes.

The CDR3 extends over 12 amino acids. CDR1 is SGHNT, CDR2 YYREEE, per germline (reference sequence). Trimming left V 7 bases short and J 6 bases short, with 14 bases between. Libraries were prepared by immunoSEQ multiplex PCR; TCRdb keeps only in-frame clonotypes and omits some of them. The sample consists of hundreds of thousands of clones, 85% to 95% of them appearing once. Positively selected for CCR7, the CD45RO-negative cells used as naive CD8 cells excluded terminally differentiated effector memory CD45RA+ cells. A word on this clone: Its antigen is currently unknown.

The genes are TRBV5-4 and TRBJ2-7, with D possibly TRBD2 on 7 matching bases. The sequenced sample consisted of naive CD8+ T cells sorted from blood. The TCR sequence derives from a woman aged 25 to 39 in good health. CDR3 coding DNA: TGTGCCAGCGGGGGGGCTGGGCCCGAGCAGTACTTC. Translating gives CASGGAGPEQYF. The full variable domain, completed using reference TRBV5-4 and TRBJ2-7, is ETGVTQSPTHLIKTRGQQVTLRCSSQSGHNTVSWYQQALGQGPQFIFQYYREEENGRGNFPPRFSGLQFPNYSSELNVNALELDDSALYLCASGGAGPEQYFGPGTRLTVT.